This note documents a single T cell receptor (beta chain) sequence. Its cognate antigen has yet to be identified. Base qualities are not at hand, and no much larger clone is one base apart. These data originate in a study of blood T cell repertoires in COVID-19 (TCRdb year 2020). As for the study more broadly: Samples from collaborators originated in the United States, Italy and Spain and spanned both the acute and convalescent phases of COVID-19. The material from the prospective study consisted of cDNA or gDNA derived from T cells, B-cell-depleted T cells, or PBMCs. Deeply sampled blood TCRbeta repertoires from subjects exposed to, actively infected with, or recovered from COVID-19 were included in the dataset. The repertoires were made available in a free public database intended to serve as a resource for research on the immune response to SARS-CoV-2. Samples came from the ongoing ImmuneRACE study (first 160 participants) plus 1,254 subjects from 6 global collaborators. The sample metadata nearly always contained a de-identified subject ID, COVID-19 status, age in years and sex. Where available, HLA class I and class II types were obtained from metadata supplied by the sample provider rather than from assay-based typing.

What the authors observed across the whole study: The quantity of clinical and demographic metadata differed by source and by participant and was supplied without curation.

Participants in the prospective study were aged roughly 18 to 100 years, lived in 24 United States geographic areas, and enrolled through a virtual design. In the prospective study, cohorts were assigned on the basis of participant-reported clinical history obtained from a screening survey and a study questionnaire. Recovered participants in ImmuneRACE Cohort 3 were defined as having two consecutive negative NP/OP PCR tests, clearance from a healthcare professional, or resolution of symptoms. Each participant in the prospective study had whole blood, serum and a nasopharyngeal or oropharyngeal swab collected by mobile phlebotomists. Additional blood draws and questionnaires over an approximately 2-month period could optionally be provided by prospective study participants. Before DNA extraction, prospective study blood samples were shipped either frozen or at room temperature. V lost 5 bases and J lost 4 bases; the stretch between them is 15 bases long. The CDR3 measures 15 amino acids from cysteine to phenylalanine. Only CDR3 DNA remains: 45 bases, in frame from the first base. The CDR1 and CDR2 encoded by the germline V gene (reference sequence) are LNHDA and SQIVND.

TCRbeta CDR3 regions were amplified from genomic DNA using the immunoSEQ Assay, a bias-controlled multiplex PCR. The original methods were these. The number of nucleated cells in each sample was estimated from the amplification of reference gene primers within the assay. To quantify the absolute abundance of each unique TCRbeta CDR3 rearrangement, sequence reads were collapsed and filtered. For each sample, productive Simpson clonality was calculated as the square root of Simpson's diversity index across productive rearrangements. TCRdb limited this immuneACCESS table to in-frame rearrangements with V and J called. A share of clones is missing; checked studies link under half to unresolved V genes, and the rest is unexplained. The DNA gave D and trimming, while V, J and clone size come from that table. Across this sample there are some 340,000 clones, with roughly 86% seen only once. The ten largest account for 5.3% of the sample.

The specimen sequenced was PBMCs or T cells enriched from blood (not recorded which). This receptor was obtained from a woman in her 30s who had recovered from COVID-19. This sequence uses TRBV19 and TRBJ2-1; the best D guess is TRBD2, with 6 bases matching. The nucleotide sequence reads as follows: TGTGCCAGTAGTGGAACTAGCCGGGCTTACAATGAGCAGTTCTTC. It translates as CASSGTSRAYNEQFF.